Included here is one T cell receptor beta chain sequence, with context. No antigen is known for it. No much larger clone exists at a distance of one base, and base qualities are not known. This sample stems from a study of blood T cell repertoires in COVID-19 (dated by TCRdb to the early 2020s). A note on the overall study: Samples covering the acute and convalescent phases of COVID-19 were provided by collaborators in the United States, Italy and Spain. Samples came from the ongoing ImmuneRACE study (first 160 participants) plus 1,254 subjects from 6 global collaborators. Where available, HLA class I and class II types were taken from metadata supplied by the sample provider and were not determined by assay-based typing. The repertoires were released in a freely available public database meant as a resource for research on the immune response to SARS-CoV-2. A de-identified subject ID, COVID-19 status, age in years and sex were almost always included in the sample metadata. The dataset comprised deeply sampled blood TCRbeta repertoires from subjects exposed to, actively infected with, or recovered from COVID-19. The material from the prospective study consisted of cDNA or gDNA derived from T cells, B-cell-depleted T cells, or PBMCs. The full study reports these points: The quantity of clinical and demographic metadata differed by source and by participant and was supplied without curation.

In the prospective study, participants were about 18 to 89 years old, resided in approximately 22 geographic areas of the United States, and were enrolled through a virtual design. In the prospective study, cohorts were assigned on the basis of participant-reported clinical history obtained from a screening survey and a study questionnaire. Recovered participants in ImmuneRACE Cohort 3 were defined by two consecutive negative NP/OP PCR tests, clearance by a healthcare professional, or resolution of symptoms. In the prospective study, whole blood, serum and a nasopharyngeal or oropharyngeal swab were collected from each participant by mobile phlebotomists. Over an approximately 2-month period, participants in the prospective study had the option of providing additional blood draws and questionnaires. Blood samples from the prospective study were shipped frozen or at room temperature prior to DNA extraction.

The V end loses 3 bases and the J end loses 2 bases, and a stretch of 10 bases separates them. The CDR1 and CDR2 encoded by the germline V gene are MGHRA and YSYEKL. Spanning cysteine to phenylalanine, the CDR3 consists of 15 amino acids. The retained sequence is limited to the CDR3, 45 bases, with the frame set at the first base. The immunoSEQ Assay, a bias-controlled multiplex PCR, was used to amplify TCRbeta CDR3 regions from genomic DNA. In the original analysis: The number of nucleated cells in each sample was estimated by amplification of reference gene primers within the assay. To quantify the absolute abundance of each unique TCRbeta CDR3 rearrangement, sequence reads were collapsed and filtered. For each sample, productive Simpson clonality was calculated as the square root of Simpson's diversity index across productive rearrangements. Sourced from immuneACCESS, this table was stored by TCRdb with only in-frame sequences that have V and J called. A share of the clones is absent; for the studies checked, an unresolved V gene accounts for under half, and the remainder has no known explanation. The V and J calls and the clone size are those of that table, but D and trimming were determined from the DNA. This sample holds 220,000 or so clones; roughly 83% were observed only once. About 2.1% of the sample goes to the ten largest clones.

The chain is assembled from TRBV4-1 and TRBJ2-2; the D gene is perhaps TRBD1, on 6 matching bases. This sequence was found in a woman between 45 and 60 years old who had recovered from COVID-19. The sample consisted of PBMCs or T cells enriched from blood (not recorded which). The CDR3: CASSQTGTNTGELFF. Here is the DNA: TGCGCCAGCAGCCAGACAGGAACCAACACCGGGGAGCTGTTTTTT.